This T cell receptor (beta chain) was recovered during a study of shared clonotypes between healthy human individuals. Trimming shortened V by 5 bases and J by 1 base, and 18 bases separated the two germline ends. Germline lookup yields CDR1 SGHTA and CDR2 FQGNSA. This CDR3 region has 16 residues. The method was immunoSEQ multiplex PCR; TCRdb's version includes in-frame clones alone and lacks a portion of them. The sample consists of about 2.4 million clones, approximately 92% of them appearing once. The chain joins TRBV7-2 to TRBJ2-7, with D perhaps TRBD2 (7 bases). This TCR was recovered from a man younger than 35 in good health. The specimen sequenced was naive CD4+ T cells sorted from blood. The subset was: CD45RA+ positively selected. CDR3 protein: CASSLRGGTVSYEQYF. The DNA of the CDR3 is TGTGCCAGCAGCCTGAGGGGGGGGACTGTATCCTACGAGCAGTACTTC.